The TCR beta chain described here comes from a study of blood T cell repertoires in COVID-19. Whole-study context: The United States, Italy and Spain supplied acute and convalescent COVID-19 samples.

V lost 7 bases and J lost 7, with 19 bases in between. From germline, CDR1 is MNHEY and CDR2 SVGAGI. The CDR3 length is 14 residues. This clone has a count of ten or more. Profiling relied on immunoSEQ multiplex PCR, and the TCRdb table lists in-frame clones only, not all of them. The data contain tens of thousands of clones, about four fifths of them singletons. This clonotype was sampled from a man between 65 and 79 years old with acute or convalescent COVID-19. The chain joins TRBV6-5 to TRBJ1-2; D not resolved. The sequencing sample was made of peripheral blood. The CDR3 bases are TGTGCCAGCATGCCCGGGGAAGGTACCGGTGGCTACACCTTC. Its protein product is CASMPGEGTGGYTF.